Sequencing of this T cell receptor beta chain was carried out in a study of T cell responses to AZD1222 COVID-19 vaccine. Study-wide findings and caveats: Two doses of AZD1222 preceded a rise in Spike-specific TCR breadth and depth. Spike-wide coverage was observed for vaccine-associated CD4 TCRs, with dominant responses at 160-218 and 743-854.

The method was immunoSEQ multiplex PCR; TCRdb's version includes in-frame clones alone and lacks a portion of them. The data show about 180,000 clones, 85% to 90% seen once. Trimming stripped 2 bases from V and 0 bases from J, with 13 bases between. This CDR3 region has 16 residues. Per the germline V gene, CDR1 is SGHVS and CDR2 is FQNEAQ. This clone has a handful of counts. No antigen is known for it. V and J are TRBV7-8 and TRBJ1-2, with TRBD1 as a possible D gene (6 bases). This specimen consisted of peripheral blood, obtained on day 0 of AZD1222 vaccination. The origin of this receptor is an adult in good health. CDR3 DNA: TGTGCCAGCAGCTTATTACAGGGCCAAGCTAACTATGGCTACACCTTC. Its translation: CASSLLQGQANYGYTF.